These 25 T cell receptor beta chains came from one sample sequenced in a study of identical twins. TCRdb passed the 5' RACE reads through MiXCR, listing each CDR3 protein once. Among 500,000 or so distinct CDR3 sequences listed, over 12% were seen once. This sample was shared with a second study, whose subject was yellow fever vaccine responses in identical twins.

Sample: CD4+ T cells sorted from blood. The source of these receptors is a woman between 18 and 29 years old in good health.

CDR3 in DNA: TGTGCCAGCAGTGGCTCAGGGGAATCGGAGCAGTACTTC. Translation: CASSGSGESEQYF. The rearrangement uses TRBV25-1 and TRBJ2-7, with D possibly TRBD1 on 6 matching bases. This CDR3 region has 13 residues. V was shortened by 4 bases and J by 7 bases, with 14 bases between the two germline ends. CDR1 and CDR2 (germline): MGHDK, SYGVNS.

The V gene is TRBV2, the J gene TRBJ2-2, with TRBD2 matching over 13 bases. There are 17 residues in the CDR3. The V segment lost 2 bases and the J segment 0 bases; nucleotides outside the gene matches: 0. Germline loops: CDR1 SNHLY, CDR2 FYNNEI. CDR3 amino acids: CASSETSGGANTGELFF. CDR3 DNA: TGTGCCAGCAGTGAAACTAGCGGGGGGGCGAACACCGGGGAGCTGTTTTTT.

This clonotype showed up just a few times. The gene calls are TRBV7-2 and TRBJ2-5, with D possibly TRBD2 on 7 matching bases. Looked up from germline, CDR1 is SGHTA and CDR2 is FQGNSA. Trimming took off 1 base at V and 2 bases at J, with 11 bases between the two ends. This CDR3 comprises 15 residues. CDR3 coding DNA: TGTGCCAGCAGCTTAGGGGGGGGCAGACAAGAGACCCAGTACTTC. Protein sequence: CASSLGGGRQETQYF.

This clonotype has a count of ten or more. This rearrangement joins TRBV7-2 to TRBJ1-3; a weak D match, TRBD1 (6 bases). V was pared by 5 bases and J by 4 bases, with 12 bases between. Per the germline V gene, CDR1 is SGHTA and CDR2 is FQGNSA. CDR3 size: 14 residues. CDR3 bases: TGTGCCAGCAGCGTGGGGGGGCAAGGAAACACCATATATTTT. It translates to CASSVGGQGNTIYF.

This clonotype has more than one count but fewer than ten. This chain connects TRBV6-2 or TRBV6-3 to TRBJ1-5; TRBD1 aligns across 10 bases. The V and J ends lost 2 bases and 7 bases, in that order; junction bases with no gene match: 2. CDR3 length equals 14 residues. Germline-derived CDR1 and CDR2 are MNHEY and SVGEGT. The CDR3 spells CASSYLTGGQPQHF. In DNA, the CDR3 is TGTGCCAGCAGTTACCTGACAGGGGGCCAGCCCCAGCATTTT.

This clonotype occurred a few times. The chain uses TRBV5-6 and TRBJ2-1, with D possibly TRBD1 on 5 matching bases. This CDR3 region has 13 residues. With 0 bases removed from V and 6 bases from J, the gap between germline ends came to 7 bases. Germline V CDR1 and CDR2: SGHDT, YYEEEE. CDR3 nucleotides: TGTGCCAGCAGCTTGGTTGACAGCAATGAGCAGTTCTTC. Protein sequence: CASSLVDSNEQFF.

This clonotype has only a few counts. The chain carries TRBV10-2 and TRBJ2-1; 7 bases map to TRBD2. In germline, CDR1 is WSHSY, CDR2 SAAADI. The CDR3 spans 18 residues. V gave up 5 bases and J gave up 2 bases; unmatched junction bases: 15. CDR3 region: CASSRGEGRRGPYNEQFF. DNA for the CDR3: TGCGCCAGCAGTCGGGGGGAGGGCCGAAGGGGACCCTACAATGAGCAGTTCTTC.

J is TRBJ2-1 and V is TRBV11-2, with D possibly being TRBD2 (7 bases). In germline, CDR1 is SGHAT, CDR2 FQNNGV. Trimming cost V 1 base and J 7 bases, with 14 bases left between them. CDR3 length: 15 amino acids. Here the CDR3 DNA reads TGTGCCAGCAGCTTAGCGGCAGGGAGGGGGAATGAGCAGTTCTTC. Protein: CASSLAAGRGNEQFF.

V and J are TRBV5-5 and TRBJ2-4, with no clear D. The germline CDR1 and CDR2 sequences are SGHKS and YYEKEE (reference sequence). The V gene lost 1 base and the J gene lost 6 bases, with 17 bases spanning the gap. The CDR3 covers 16 residues. The CDR3 here is CASSLRLGYSINIQYF. The DNA for the CDR3 is TGTGCCAGCAGCTTGCGATTAGGCTATTCAATAAACATTCAGTACTTC.

The chain uses TRBV6-1 and TRBJ1-6, with TRBD1 identical over 8 bases. This CDR3 has 14 residues. In germline, CDR1 is MNHNS, CDR2 SASEGT. After removal of 6 bases from V and 6 bases from J, the junction contained 4 bases not matched to a gene. Here the CDR3 reads CASRRQGINSPLHF. In DNA form, the CDR3 reads TGTGCCAGCAGACGACAGGGGATTAATTCACCCCTCCACTTT.

This clonotype was counted between two and nine times. The chain is built from TRBV28 and TRBJ2-1; 7 bases are a match to TRBD2. Germline CDR1 MDHEN, CDR2 SYDVKM. With V trimmed by 3 bases and J by 3 bases, 5 bases remained unmatched. The CDR3 has 15 residues. The CDR3 is CASSLGGSGYNEQFF. The CDR3 region has the DNA TGTGCCAGCAGTTTGGGGGGGAGTGGCTACAATGAGCAGTTCTTC.

The gene calls are TRBV27 and TRBJ2-5, with D unresolved. The length of the CDR3 is 13 residues. Trimming cost V 3 bases and J 7 bases, with 12 bases left between them. Germline V gene data show CDR1 as MNHEY and CDR2 as SMNVEV (reference sequence). The CDR3 is CASSFRRVGTQYF. As DNA, the CDR3 is TGTGCCAGCAGTTTTCGGCGCGTGGGGACCCAGTACTTC.

This clonotype was picked up a small number of times. The chain carries TRBV11-2 and TRBJ2-3; 9 bases agree with TRBD2. CDR3 length: 17 amino acids. The V and J ends lost 5 bases and 5 bases, in that order; junction bases with no gene match: 14. Per germline, CDR1 SGHAT and CDR2 FQNNGV. DNA of the CDR3: TGTGCCAGCAGCCGTAGGGTGCTAGCGGGGACGGGAGATACGCAGTATTTT. Its translation is CASSRRVLAGTGDTQYF. Variable domain in full (rest from reference TRBV11-2 and TRBJ2-3): EAGVAQSPRYKIIEKRQSVAFWCNPISGHATLYWYQQILGQGPKLLIQFQNNGVVDDSQLPKDRFSAERLKGVDSTLKIQPAKLEDSAVYLCASSRRVLAGTGDTQYFGPGTRLTVL.

CDR3 nucleotides: TGTGCCAGCAGCTTAATGAGCGGGAGGCCTATCACAGATACGCAGTATTTT. Encoded protein: CASSLMSGRPITDTQYF. V and J are TRBV7-2 and TRBJ2-3; 9 bases align to TRBD2. The junction had 8 bases not matched to a gene; V was cut back by 2 bases and J by 2 bases. The CDR3 spans 17 residues. Germline CDR1 and CDR2: SGHTA and FQGNSA. The full variable domain, with the rest looked up from reference TRBV7-2 and TRBJ2-3, is GAGVSQSPSNKVTEKGKDVELRCDPISGHTALYWYRQSLGQGLEFLIYFQGNSAPDKSGLPSDRFSAERTGGSVSTLTIQRTQQEDSAVYLCASSLMSGRPITDTQYFGPGTRLTVL.

This clonotype occurred a few times. The rearrangement joins TRBV5-5 to TRBJ2-2, with TRBD2 as a possible D gene (5 bases). The CDR3 is made up of 14 amino acids. Trimming took 7 bases from V and 2 from J, leaving 12 bases between them. Germline V CDR1 and CDR2: SGHKS, YYEKEE (reference sequence). CDR3 nucleotides: TGTGCCAGCGAAAGGAGGCATAACACCGGGGAGCTGTTTTTT. Its translation: CASERRHNTGELFF.

This chain links TRBV5-1 with TRBJ2-3, with TRBD1 matching over 7 bases. There are 14 residues in the CDR3. After removal of 0 bases from V and 5 bases from J, the junction contained 3 bases not matched to a gene. Per the germline V gene, CDR1 is SGHRS and CDR2 is YFSETQ. For the CDR3, the DNA is TGCGCCAGCAGCTTGGTGGCAGGGGGAGATACGCAGTATTTT. Protein product: CASSLVAGGDTQYF.

This clonotype was found a few times. The chain combines TRBV7-2 with TRBJ2-2; D uncertain. V gave up 1 base and J gave up 1 base, with 7 bases separating them. Germline V lookup: CDR1 SGHTA, CDR2 FQGNSA. This CDR3 contains 15 residues. CDR3 protein: CASSLEGRNTGELFF. In DNA form, the CDR3 reads TGTGCCAGCAGCTTAGAGGGAAGGAACACCGGGGAGCTGTTTTTT.

The V and J genes are TRBV7-9 and TRBJ2-3, with TRBD2 as a possible D gene (6 bases). The V gene's germline CDR1 is SEHNR and CDR2 FQNEAQ (reference sequence). Trimming removed 1 base from V and 0 bases from J, with 11 bases in between. The CDR3 runs 16 residues. CDR3 in amino acids: CASSLGARGSTDTQYF. In DNA, the CDR3 is TGTGCCAGCAGCTTAGGGGCGCGGGGCAGCACAGATACGCAGTATTTT.

Ten or more counts support this clonotype. The chain is built from TRBV12-3 or TRBV12-4 and TRBJ1-6; tentatively, D is TRBD1 (6 bases). V dropped 4 bases and J dropped 8 bases, with 9 bases sitting between them. The CDR3 extends over 13 amino acids. CDR3 amino acids: CASSSRTDSPLHF. CDR3 nucleotides: TGTGCCAGCAGTTCGCGGACAGATTCACCCCTCCACTTT.

As regards this clonotype: This may stem from a read error, because a much larger clone lies one nucleotide away. CDR3 sequence (DNA): TGTGCCATCGGGACTAGCCAAGGGGGTGAGCAGTTCTTC. This codes for CAIGTSQGGEQFF. The chain carries TRBV10-3 and TRBJ2-1; 9 bases line up with TRBD2. CDR1 is ENHRY and CDR2 is SYGVKD in the germline V gene. Trimming took 8 bases from V and 9 from J; bases not matched to a gene: 8. This CDR3 has 13 residues.

This clonotype was counted only a few times. This chain joins TRBV28 and TRBJ1-5; a weak D match, TRBD1 (5 bases). The CDR3 has 16 amino acids. V was shortened by 8 bases and J by 7 bases, with 24 bases between the two germline ends. Germline V lookup: CDR1 MDHEN, CDR2 SYDVKM. The CDR3 sequence is CASLIRTGQGRQPQHF. The CDR3 region has the DNA TGTGCCAGCCTAATTAGAACGGGGCAGGGAAGGCAGCCCCAGCATTTT.

The V and J genes are TRBV2 and TRBJ2-7; 9 bases line up with TRBD2. The CDR3 length is 13 residues. J was trimmed by 4 bases and V by 4 bases; bases with no gene match: 2. Germline CDR1 and CDR2: SNHLY and FYNNEI. The CDR3 is CASSASGAYEQYF. The CDR3 DNA sequence: TGTGCCAGCAGTGCTAGCGGGGCTTACGAGCAGTACTTC.

V gene TRBV7-2 combines with J gene TRBJ2-5, with 8 bases lining up with TRBD2. The CDR3 has 15 amino acids. V was clipped by 4 bases and J by 6 bases; unmatched bases: 10. CDR1 is SGHTA and CDR2 is FQGNSA in the germline V gene. CDR3 sequence reads: CASSSLRTSLQTQYF. CDR3 nucleotide sequence: TGTGCCAGCAGCTCATTGAGGACTAGCCTACAGACCCAGTACTTC. The full variable domain, its missing parts supplied by reference TRBV7-2 and TRBJ2-5, is GAGVSQSPSNKVTEKGKDVELRCDPISGHTALYWYRQSLGQGLEFLIYFQGNSAPDKSGLPSDRFSAERTGGSVSTLTIQRTQQEDSAVYLCASSSLRTSLQTQYFGPGTRLLVL.

The chain combines TRBV9 with TRBJ2-2, with a tentative D call TRBD1 (6 bases). Germline V CDR1 and CDR2: SGDLS, YYNGEE. This CDR3 is 17 amino acids long. Trimming took 4 bases from V and 1 from J, leaving 17 bases between them. CDR3 in amino acids: CASSHHLLQGNTGELFF. Written as DNA, the CDR3 is TGTGCCAGCAGCCATCATCTTTTACAGGGGAACACCGGGGAGCTGTTTTTT.

This clonotype was seen a handful of times. The DNA of the CDR3 is TGTGCCAGCAGTGCACGTCTCTCGGGGACCACAGATACGCAGTATTTT. It translates to CASSARLSGTTDTQYF. The rearrangement uses TRBV12-3 or TRBV12-4 and TRBJ2-3, with D perhaps being TRBD1 or TRBD2 (5 bases each). V was trimmed by 5 bases and J by 2 bases, leaving 17 bases between them. This CDR3 region has 16 residues.